These 9 T cell receptor beta chains originate from one sample sequenced in a study of blood T cell repertoires in COVID-19 (dated by TCRdb to about 2020). Libraries were prepared through the immunoSEQ multiplex PCR assay. Here the immuneACCESS table is served through TCRdb, limited to in-frame sequences with V and J called. Missing clones are a known gap in these copies; in checked studies unresolved V genes cover under half, and the rest lacks a known reason. Across this sample there are around 150,000 clones, with approximately 92% seen only once. About 5% of the sample is taken by the ten largest. The sequenced sample consisted of peripheral blood. The receptors stem from a woman aged 50 to 60 with acute or convalescent COVID-19.

This clone occurred once. This chain connects TRBV4-2 to TRBJ1-5; 7 bases fit TRBD1. The CDR3 totals 19 residues. V lost 0 bases to trimming and J lost 0 bases; unmatched junction nucleotides: 11. Germline V gene sequence: CDR1 LGHNA, CDR2 YNFKEQ. CDR3 nucleotide sequence: TGTGCCAGCAGCCAAGAGTGGGGGACAGAAATTACTAGCAATCAGCCCCAGCATTTT. This translates into CASSQEWGTEITSNQPQHF.

The chain links TRBV30 to TRBJ1-3; D is undetermined. This CDR3 spans 14 amino acids. Germline assignment: CDR1 GTSNPN and CDR2 SVGIG (reference sequence). V lost 4 bases and J lost 1, with 11 bases in between. The DNA for the CDR3 is TGTGCCTGGACGGAGGGTGTGTCTGGAAACACCATATATTTT. It encodes CAWTEGVSGNTIYF.

This chain joins TRBV7-2 and TRBJ2-7; the D is unclear. V was trimmed by 3 bases and J by 6 bases, leaving 12 bases between them. Germline V lookup: CDR1 SGHTA, CDR2 FQGNSA. The CDR3 is 13 residues long. DNA of the CDR3: TGTGCCAGCAGCTTCGGTTTGTTGTTCGAGCAGTACTTC. This encodes CASSFGLLFEQYF.

CDR3 sequence (DNA): TGTGCCAGCAGCTTAGAACAGCCGATCTATGGCTACACCTTC. As protein: CASSLEQPIYGYTF. The chain recombines TRBV7-9 with TRBJ1-2; D gene ambiguous. Looked up from germline, CDR1 is SEHNR and CDR2 is FQNEAQ (reference sequence). V was shortened by 1 base and J by 4 bases, with 10 bases between the two germline ends. The CDR3 consists of 14 residues.

This chain's CDR3 is CAWSGITGASNQPQHF. The CDR3 DNA sequence: TGTGCCTGGAGTGGGATTACAGGGGCTAGCAATCAGCCCCAGCATTTT. The chain employs TRBV30 and TRBJ1-5, with 7 bases fitting TRBD1. CDR1 and CDR2 from the germline V gene are GTSNPN and SVGIG (reference sequence). The CDR3 spans 16 residues. J lost 0 bases, V lost 1 base, and 6 bases had no gene match.

The V and J genes are TRBV4-1 and TRBJ2-2, with TRBD2 as a possible D gene (6 bases). Germline V gives CDR1 MGHRA, CDR2 YSYEKL. The V gene lost 4 bases and the J gene lost 4 bases, with 19 bases spanning the gap. The CDR3 contains 17 residues. The CDR3: CASSRLPSEFSTGELFF. The DNA for the CDR3 is TGCGCCAGCAGCCGGCTGCCTAGCGAGTTTTCCACCGGGGAGCTGTTTTTT.

The chain carries TRBV7-9 and TRBJ1-6; the match to TRBD1 covers 7 bases. The CDR3 has 17 amino acids. Per the germline V gene, CDR1 is SEHNR and CDR2 is FQNEAQ (reference sequence). V was clipped by 5 bases and J by 7 bases; unmatched bases: 14. The CDR3: CASSPGPWQGGNSPLHF. In nucleotides, the CDR3 is TGTGCCAGCAGCCCGGGGCCGTGGCAGGGGGGCAATTCACCCCTCCACTTT.

The chain has TRBV7-8 and TRBJ1-5; TRBD1 matches 8 bases. J lost 0 bases, V lost 5 bases, and 12 bases had no gene match. The length of the CDR3 is 18 residues. CDR1 SGHVS and CDR2 FQNEAQ come from the germline V gene. CDR3 bases: TGTGCCAGCAGCAACCCGCGGGACAGGTTTTATAGCAATCAGCCCCAGCATTTT. Protein sequence: CASSNPRDRFYSNQPQHF. Using reference TRBV7-8 and TRBJ1-5 for the parts outside the CDR3, the full variable domain is GAGVSQSPRYKVAKRGQDVALRCDPISGHVSLFWYQQALGQGPEFLTYFQNEAQLDKSGLPSDRFFAERPEGSVSTLKIQRTQQEDSAVYLCASSNPRDRFYSNQPQHFGDGTRLSIL.

V and J are TRBV30 and TRBJ2-7, with 12 bases that match TRBD2. The CDR3 runs to 16 residues. Germline V gene lookup returns CDR1 GTSNPN and CDR2 SVGIG (reference sequence). The trim removed 3 bases at V and 2 bases at J, leaving 8 bases unmatched. The CDR3 loop reads CAWSWGLAGGTYEQYF. CDR3 DNA sequence: TGTGCCTGGAGCTGGGGTCTAGCGGGGGGGACCTACGAGCAGTACTTC.